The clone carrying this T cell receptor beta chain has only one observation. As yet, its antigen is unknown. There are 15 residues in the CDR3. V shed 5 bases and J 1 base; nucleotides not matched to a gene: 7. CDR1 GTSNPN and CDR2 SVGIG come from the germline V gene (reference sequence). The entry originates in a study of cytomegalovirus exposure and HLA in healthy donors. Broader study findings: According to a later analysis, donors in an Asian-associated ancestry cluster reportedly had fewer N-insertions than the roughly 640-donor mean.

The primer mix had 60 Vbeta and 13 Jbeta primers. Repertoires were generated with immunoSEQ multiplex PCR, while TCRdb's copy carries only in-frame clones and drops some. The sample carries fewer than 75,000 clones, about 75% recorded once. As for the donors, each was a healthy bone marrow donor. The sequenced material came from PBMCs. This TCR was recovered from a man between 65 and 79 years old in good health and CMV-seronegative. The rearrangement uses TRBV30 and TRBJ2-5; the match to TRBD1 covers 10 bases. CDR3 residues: CAWVPGQGIQETQYF. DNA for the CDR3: TGTGCCTGGGTGCCGGGACAGGGGATCCAAGAGACCCAGTACTTC.